This TCR beta chain was documented in a study of sequential checkpoint blockade in melanoma. Whole-study context: First-line arms were nivolumab then ipilimumab, or the reverse, randomized 1:1. Both treatment sequences were followed by maintenance nivolumab.

Treatment denoted: randomized to nivolumab then ipilimumab (arm A) or the reverse (arm B). DNA-damaging chemotherapy had not been given to any patient beforehand. From thawed PBMCs, live CD3+CD8+ cells negative for CD19 and CD56 were sorted. This CDR3 is built from 18 residues. Per germline, CDR1 SGHTA and CDR2 FQGTGA. V was cut by 5 bases and J by 0 bases, with 17 bases left in between. The protocol was immunoSEQ multiplex PCR, while the TCRdb copy is restricted to in-frame clones and leaves out a portion. The sample shows under 20,000 clones, 69% of them seen only once. This sequence joins TRBV7-3 and TRBJ2-6; a weak D match, TRBD1 (5 bases). This receptor was identified in a human donor with melanoma. Sample: CD8+ T cells sorted from blood (inferred from file names), taken from a patient given nivolumab and ipilimumab in sequence. Written as DNA, the CDR3 is TGTGCCAGCAGCCCCCTTGCGGCAGGGTACTCTGGGGCCAACGTCCTGACTTTC. Its translation: CASSPLAAGYSGANVLTF.